These T cell receptor beta chains were read from a single sample in a study of beta chain features in type 1 diabetes. Measured with immunoSEQ multiplex PCR; TCRdb has only the in-frame clones, and not every one. This sample has about 360,000 clones, with roughly 13% found just once. The specimen sequenced was naive CD4+ T cells from blood. The receptors stem from a woman under 30 with type 1 diabetes. Both conserved end residues are part of each CDR3. Clone size appears in some rows only: once, few, many, or a class for an expanded clone.

v_call: TRBV25-1
clone_size: few
cdr3_aa: CASSDPMESKQFF

v_call: TRBV4-3
clone_size: -
cdr3_aa: CASSQVVNQQETQYF

v_call: TRBV5-1
clone_size: -
cdr3_aa: CASSLGGTGGPMEYF

v_call: TRBV9
clone_size: -
cdr3_aa: CASSGGTSGNSYNEQFF

v_call: TRBV7-2
clone_size: few
cdr3_aa: CASSRLYNEQFF

v_call: TRBV18
clone_size: -
cdr3_aa: CASSPSGGTEAFF

v_call: TRBV18
clone_size: few
cdr3_aa: CASSDGASGGYEQYF

v_call: TRBV27
clone_size: -
cdr3_aa: CASSLLVSGGEQYF

v_call: TRBV18
clone_size: -
cdr3_aa: CASSHGTDEQYF

v_call: TRBV5-1
clone_size: -
cdr3_aa: CASSNGQAFDEQYF

v_call: TRBV18
clone_size: few
cdr3_aa: CASSPVAAEDGYTF

v_call: TRBV20-1
clone_size: few
cdr3_aa: CSARVPGGTFF

v_call: TRBV4-2
clone_size: -
cdr3_aa: CASSHADRDSGYTF

v_call: TRBV9
clone_size: few
cdr3_aa: CASSLRGSSTDTQYF

v_call: TRBV18
clone_size: few
cdr3_aa: CASSPPGGFNEQYF

v_call: TRBV7-2
clone_size: -
cdr3_aa: CATQRGRGLEQYF

v_call: TRBV28
clone_size: few
cdr3_aa: CASSDRAAGGETQYF

v_call: TRBV14
clone_size: -
cdr3_aa: CASSQGPGTSRQETQYF

v_call: TRBV4-3
clone_size: -
cdr3_aa: CASSQVGQGNEKLFF

v_call: TRBV11-2
clone_size: -
cdr3_aa: CASSARTGQETQYF

v_call: TRBV7-9
clone_size: few
cdr3_aa: CASSLELAGADTQYF

v_call: TRBV19
clone_size: -
cdr3_aa: CASSKDRGLTEAFF

v_call: TRBV29-1
clone_size: few
cdr3_aa: CSVVNLGQGTFRIGYTF

v_call: TRBV4-2
clone_size: few
cdr3_aa: CASSQEQLNQPQHF

v_call: TRBV28
clone_size: -
cdr3_aa: CASRGEGYEQYF

v_call: TRBV29-1
clone_size: -
cdr3_aa: CSVDRGQGGNEQFF

v_call: TRBV30
clone_size: few
cdr3_aa: CAWSVGLAATDTQYF

v_call: TRBV19
clone_size: -
cdr3_aa: CASRLAGTDTQYF

v_call: TRBV18
clone_size: -
cdr3_aa: CASSPQDRPEQYF

v_call: TRBV7-2
clone_size: -
cdr3_aa: CASSIKWGDEQYF

v_call: TRBV9
clone_size: few
cdr3_aa: CASRKTGLTEAFF

v_call: TRBV4-3
clone_size: -
cdr3_aa: CASSHPGDQPQHF